Each of the 12 T cell receptor beta chains below was sequenced from the same sample in a study of cytomegalovirus exposure and HLA in healthy donors. PCR employed 60 Vbeta and 13 Jbeta primers. The method was immunoSEQ multiplex PCR; TCRdb's version includes in-frame clones alone and lacks a portion of them. The sample lists over 200,000 clones, about 72% seen once, with approximately 3.9% in the top ten. Source material: PBMCs. The receptors stem from a male donor in good health and CMV-seronegative.

DNA of the CDR3: TGTGCCAGCAGTGAATGGGGCAGTTACAATCAGCCCCAGCATTTT. It translates to CASSEWGSYNQPQHF. This chain uses TRBV2 with TRBJ1-5, with a possible D match to TRBD1 (5 bases). Germline V gene sequence: CDR1 SNHLY, CDR2 FYNNEI. V lost 2 bases and J 3 bases, leaving 11 bases between the germline ends. The CDR3 covers 15 residues.

V and J are TRBV19 and TRBJ2-1, with TRBD1 matching over 10 bases. The germline V gene has CDR1 LNHDA and CDR2 SQIVND (reference sequence). The CDR3 spans 15 residues. With V trimmed by 6 bases and J by 8 bases, 10 bases remained unmatched. CDR3 protein: CASSRQGAVGYEQFF. The CDR3 bases are TGTGCCAGTAGCCGACAGGGGGCGGTGGGATATGAGCAGTTCTTC.

The V call is TRBV19, the J call TRBJ1-1; no clear D gene. Germline V gives CDR1 LNHDA, CDR2 SQIVND (reference sequence). Deletions cut 3 bases from V and 4 bases from J, with 12 bases between. The CDR3 length is 14 residues. Written as DNA, the CDR3 is TGTGCCAGTAGTATTAGTGCCAGCGGCACTGAAGCTTTCTTT. Amino acid sequence: CASSISASGTEAFF.

The gene calls are TRBV30 and TRBJ1-3, with D uncertain. The CDR3 totals 13 residues. The germline CDR1 and CDR2 sequences are GTSNPN and SVGIG (reference sequence). The ends were cut back, 3 bases at V and 0 bases at J, with 6 bases in the middle. The CDR3 DNA sequence: TGTGCCTGGAGAGAGAGCTCTGGAAACACCATATATTTT. The encoded protein is CAWRESSGNTIYF.

This chain links TRBV19 with TRBJ1-1, with D unresolved. Germline assignment: CDR1 LNHDA and CDR2 SQIVND (reference sequence). The CDR3 contains 16 residues. The V and J ends lost 5 bases and 4 bases respectively, with 20 bases between them. The CDR3 is CASSPRQRGESTEAFF. The CDR3 DNA is TGTGCCAGTAGTCCCCGACAACGGGGTGAGAGCACTGAAGCTTTCTTT.

The rearrangement uses TRBV5-1 and TRBJ2-3; 8 positions agree with TRBD2. J lost 5 bases, V lost 3 bases, and 8 bases had no gene match. The CDR3 length is 15 residues. The germline V gene encodes CDR1 SGHRS and CDR2 YFSETQ. The CDR3 here is CASSWGAGAVDTQYF. In nucleotides, the CDR3 is TGCGCCAGCAGCTGGGGAGCGGGAGCCGTAGATACGCAGTATTTT.

The chain joins TRBV7-2 to TRBJ1-1, with D unresolved. Germline V lookup: CDR1 SGHTA, CDR2 FQGNSA. The length of the CDR3 is 18 residues. V lost 3 bases and J lost 0, with 20 bases in between. The CDR3 DNA is TGTGCCAGCAGCTTTCCCTTTTGGGAGCCAAATTTGAACACTGAAGCTTTCTTT. It encodes CASSFPFWEPNLNTEAFF.

This clone was picked up one time. V usage is TRBV5-1 and J usage is TRBJ2-1; 9 positions agree with TRBD2. Germline CDR1 SGHRS, CDR2 YFSETQ. V shed 1 base and J 5 bases; nucleotides not matched to a gene: 10. The CDR3 is 17 amino acids. DNA for the CDR3: TGCGCCAGCAGCTTGACCCCTAGGCGGGAGGGGGACAATGAGCAGTTCTTC. Translating it yields CASSLTPRREGDNEQFF.

V and J are TRBV5-1 and TRBJ1-2; the D is unclear. V was clipped by 6 bases and J by 2 bases, with 17 bases between them. The CDR3 runs to 15 residues. The germline CDR1 and CDR2 sequences are SGHRS and YFSETQ. CDR3: CASTQTSGQNYGYTF. CDR3 DNA sequence: TGCGCCAGCACCCAAACCAGCGGGCAGAACTATGGCTACACCTTC.

This clone was observed a few times. The V and J genes are TRBV19 and TRBJ1-5, with a tentative D call TRBD1 (5 bases). The CDR3 has 13 amino acids. Trimming removed 6 bases at V and 0 bases at J, with 6 bases between. Germline lookup yields CDR1 LNHDA and CDR2 SQIVND (reference sequence). The CDR3 spells CASRDNSNQPQHF. DNA of the CDR3: TGTGCCAGTAGGGACAATAGCAATCAGCCCCAGCATTTT. Complete variable domain (other parts from reference TRBV19 and TRBJ1-5): DGGITQSPKYLFRKEGQNVTLSCEQNLNHDAMYWYRQDPGQGLRLIYYSQIVNDFQKGDIAEGYSVSREKKESFPLTVTSAQKNPTAFYLCASRDNSNQPQHFGDGTRLSIL.

With respect to this clone: The junction shows a germline mismatch at one end, possibly a read error. This chain connects TRBV7-9 to TRBJ2-2, with D tentatively TRBD2 (6 bases). Germline-derived CDR1 and CDR2 are SEHNR and FQNEAQ (reference sequence). The CDR3 covers 18 residues. The CDR3 coding sequence is TGTTCCAGCAAAAGGGGTCGGTCTAGCGCGATAGGGACCGGGGAGCTGTTTTTT. Residues: CSSKRGRSSAIGTGELFF.

This clone was seen only a few times. As DNA, the CDR3 is TGTGCCAGTGACCCCTGGGCAGGGGGTCAGCCCCAGCATTTT. Amino acid sequence: CASDPWAGGQPQHF. The V call is TRBV6-1, the J call TRBJ1-5; 7 positions agree with TRBD1. CDR3 size: 14 residues. The germline V gene has CDR1 MNHNS and CDR2 SASEGT. With 9 bases clipped from V and 6 bases from J, the junction kept 11 bases outside the gene matches.